These T cell receptor beta chains were read from a single sample in a study of glioma-infiltrating T cells after dendritic cell vaccination. Libraries were prepared by immunoSEQ multiplex PCR; TCRdb keeps only in-frame clonotypes and omits some of them. The table includes under 100,000 clones, approximately 87% detected once. Specimen: blood, collected before dendritic cell vaccination. The receptors stem from a human donor with glioblastoma. The conserved cysteine and the conserved F or W are not part of the CDR3 here. Each record gives: V gene, CDR3 length, J gene, CDR3 protein.

V gene: TRBV19
CDR3 length: 13
J gene: TRBJ2-2
CDR3 protein: ASRPRRENTGELF

V gene: TRBV7-9
CDR3 length: 14
J gene: TRBJ2-3
CDR3 protein: ASSLVGGTSSDTQY

V gene: TRBV2
CDR3 length: 13
J gene: TRBJ1-3
CDR3 protein: ASSEGWGVGNTIY

V gene: TRBV29-1
CDR3 length: 10
J gene: TRBJ1-2
CDR3 protein: SVEAVRQRLT

V gene: TRBV5-6
CDR3 length: 14
J gene: TRBJ2-2
CDR3 protein: ASSLGPIGDTGELF

V gene: TRBV5-5
CDR3 length: 13
J gene: TRBJ1-1
CDR3 protein: ASSLLTGGNTEAF

V gene: TRBV4-3
CDR3 length: 14
J gene: TRBJ2-3
CDR3 protein: ASSQGAGGNTDTQY

V gene: TRBV5-1
CDR3 length: 10
J gene: TRBJ1-1
CDR3 protein: ASSSGGTEAF

V gene: TRBV15
CDR3 length: 15
J gene: TRBJ1-2
CDR3 protein: ATSRAPRQGLAYGYT

V gene: TRBV7-2
CDR3 length: 12
J gene: TRBJ1-4
CDR3 protein: ASSSGGVDEKLF

V gene: TRBV4-1
CDR3 length: 15
J gene: TRBJ2-5
CDR3 protein: ASSQPRDRPPQETQY

V gene: TRBV10-1
CDR3 length: 9
J gene: TRBJ2-3
CDR3 protein: AGPGGDTQY

V gene: TRBV30
CDR3 length: 12
J gene: TRBJ1-4
CDR3 protein: AWSGRLRGEKLF

V gene: TRBV5-1
CDR3 length: 12
J gene: TRBJ2-1
CDR3 protein: ASSRDGGSNEQF

V gene: TRBV29-1
CDR3 length: 11
J gene: TRBJ1-5
CDR3 protein: SVGAGSNQPQH

V gene: TRBV15
CDR3 length: 15
J gene: TRBJ2-1
CDR3 protein: ATSTSPGVELHNEQF

V gene: TRBV10-3
CDR3 length: 10
J gene: TRBJ2-7
CDR3 protein: AINDGTYEQY

V gene: TRBV19
CDR3 length: 11
J gene: TRBJ2-7
CDR3 protein: ASSIKGAREQY

V gene: TRBV19
CDR3 length: 12
J gene: TRBJ2-5
CDR3 protein: ASSIGGSQETQY

V gene: TRBV4-1
CDR3 length: 13
J gene: TRBJ2-7
CDR3 protein: ASSHLAGGGYEQY

V gene: TRBV4-1
CDR3 length: 11
J gene: TRBJ1-2
CDR3 protein: ASSQGGGVGYT

V gene: TRBV7-9
CDR3 length: 11
J gene: TRBJ2-3
CDR3 protein: ASSSISTDTQY